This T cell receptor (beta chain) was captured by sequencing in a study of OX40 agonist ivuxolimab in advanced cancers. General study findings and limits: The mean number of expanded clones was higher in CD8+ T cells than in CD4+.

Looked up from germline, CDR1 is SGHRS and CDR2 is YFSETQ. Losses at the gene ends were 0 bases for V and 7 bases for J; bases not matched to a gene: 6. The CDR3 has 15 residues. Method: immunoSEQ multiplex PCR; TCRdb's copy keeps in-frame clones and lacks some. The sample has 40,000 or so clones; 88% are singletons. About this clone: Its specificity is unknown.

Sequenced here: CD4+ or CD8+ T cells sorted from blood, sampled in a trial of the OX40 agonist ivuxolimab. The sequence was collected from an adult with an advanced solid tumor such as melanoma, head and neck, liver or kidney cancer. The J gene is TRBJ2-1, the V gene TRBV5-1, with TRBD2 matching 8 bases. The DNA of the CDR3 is TGCGCCAGCAGCTTGGATGCTAGCGGGTTAAATGAGCAGTTCTTC. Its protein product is CASSLDASGLNEQFF.